The 29 T cell receptor beta chains below all came from one sample that was sequenced in a study of T cell repertoires in cytomegalovirus infection. TCRdb used MiXCR to reprocess the reads, holding one entry per CDR3 protein. The data contain roughly 300,000 distinct CDR3 sequences, about 25% of them singletons. The sequencing input was PBMCs. The receptors here all came from a human donor in good health (CMV status not recorded). Some clones in this sample may be carry-over from other donors' samples.

This clonotype has only one observation. Being one base from a much bigger clone, this may be a read error. The chain uses TRBV29-1 and TRBJ2-1; D might be TRBD2 (6 bases). The V gene's germline CDR1 is SQVTM and CDR2 ANQGSEA. The CDR3 has 14 amino acids. CDR3 sequence reads: CGVGFGGAYNEQFF. The CDR3 nucleotides are TGCGGCGTCGGCTTCGGAGGGGCCTACAATGAGCAGTTCTTC.

The chain employs TRBV12-5 and TRBJ1-1; D possibly corresponds to TRBD1 (6 bases). The length of the CDR3 is 15 residues. Trimming left V 6 bases short and J 1 base short, with 15 bases between. Germline V gene sequence: CDR1 LGHNT, CDR2 FRNRAP. The CDR3 region has the DNA TGTGCTAGTGGACTTTACGGAGGGGGGAACACTGAAGCTTTCTTT. Amino acid sequence: CASGLYGGGNTEAFF.

The V call is TRBV3-1, the J call TRBJ2-7; 9 positions match TRBD1. The CDR3 sequence is 18 residues long. Unmatched junction bases numbered 15, after V lost 2 bases and J lost 4 bases. Germline-derived CDR1 and CDR2 are LGHDT and YNNKEL (reference sequence). The CDR3 DNA reads as TGTGCCAGCAGCCAACCCACAGGACGGACAGGGGAGGTATACGAGCAGTACTTC. Its translation is CASSQPTGRTGEVYEQYF.

The chain employs TRBV5-1 and TRBJ2-1, with TRBD1 as a possible D gene (5 bases). Germline values: CDR1 SGHRS, CDR2 YFSETQ. The CDR3 runs 16 residues. V was pared by 3 bases and J by 4 bases, with 17 bases between. This chain's CDR3 is CASSSQGGVDYNEQFF. Here the CDR3 DNA reads TGCGCCAGCAGCTCTCAGGGTGGTGTTGATTACAATGAGCAGTTCTTC. Full variable domain (outside the CDR3, taken from reference TRBV5-1 and TRBJ2-1): KAGVTQTPRYLIKTRGQQVTLSCSPISGHRSVSWYQQTPGQGLQFLFEYFSETQRNKGNFPGRFSGRQFSNSRSEMNVSTLELGDSALYLCASSSQGGVDYNEQFFGPGTRLTVL.

The V call is TRBV10-3, the J call TRBJ2-3; 16 nucleotides agree with TRBD2. The CDR3 runs to 17 residues. Trimming at V came to 10 bases and at J to 2 bases, leaving 9 bases not matched to a gene. Looked up from germline, CDR1 is ENHRY and CDR2 is SYGVKD. The CDR3 sequence: CASGGLAGGPITDTQYF. The CDR3 nucleotides read TGTGCCAGCGGGGGACTAGCGGGAGGGCCTATCACAGATACGCAGTATTTT.

This clonotype was detected a few times. V is TRBV6-1 and J is TRBJ1-4; D not certain. CDR3 length: 11 amino acids. Trimming cost V 3 bases and J 11 bases, with 7 bases left between them. The germline CDR1 and CDR2 sequences are MNHNS and SASEGT. CDR3 coding DNA: TGTGCCAGCAGTGACGCGAACAAACTGTTTTTT. Protein sequence: CASSDANKLFF.

This clonotype appeared many times. This rearrangement joins TRBV7-2 to TRBJ2-7, with 7 bases aligning to TRBD2. This CDR3 is built from 15 residues. Germline V gene sequence: CDR1 SGHTA, CDR2 FQGNSA. Losses at the gene ends were 1 base for V and 0 bases for J; bases not matched to a gene: 3. CDR3 DNA: TGTGCCAGCAGCTTAGAGGCGGGGGACTCCTACGAGCAGTACTTC. Its protein product is CASSLEAGDSYEQYF.

The rearrangement joins TRBV30 to TRBJ1-6; D gene unclear. This CDR3 region has 14 residues. Per germline, CDR1 GTSNPN and CDR2 SVGIG (reference sequence). Trimming stripped 0 bases from V and 11 bases from J, with 14 bases between. CDR3 sequence: CAWSVKGPSPPLHF. For the CDR3, the DNA is TGTGCCTGGAGTGTAAAGGGCCCTTCTCCACCCCTCCACTTT.

With regard to this clonotype: A single base separates this from a much larger clone, so it may be a read error. The CDR3 does not end in the conserved phenylalanine or tryptophan, so this is likely a read error. The chain couples TRBV7-8 to TRBJ2-5; D gene unclear. The CDR3 runs to 12 residues. The germline CDR1 and CDR2 sequences are SGHVS and FQNEAQ. Trimming took 5 bases from V and 7 from J, leaving 11 bases between them. This CDR3 is CASSPTAGTQYV. CDR3 nucleotides: TGTGCCAGCAGCCCAACAGCCGGGACCCAGTACGTC.

Only a few counts were recorded for this clonotype. The CDR3 DNA reads as TGTGCCAGCAAGGGACAGGGTAACCAAGAGACCCAGTACTTC. As protein: CASKGQGNQETQYF. The chain combines TRBV28 with TRBJ2-5; 9 nucleotides match TRBD1. The CDR3 is made up of 14 amino acids. The germline CDR1 and CDR2 sequences are MDHEN and SYDVKM. Losses at the gene ends were 7 bases for V and 0 bases for J; bases not matched to a gene: 3.

The chain carries TRBV4-3 and TRBJ2-2; no clear D. This CDR3 comprises 13 residues. Germline V gives CDR1 LGHNA, CDR2 YSLEER. Trimming shortened V by 3 bases and J by 6 bases, and 8 bases separated the two germline ends. The CDR3 spells CASSQSWSGELFF. The CDR3 DNA sequence: TGCGCCAGCAGCCAGTCCTGGTCCGGGGAGCTGTTTTTT.

This clonotype was observed many times. This sequence joins TRBV7-4 and TRBJ2-7; TRBD2 might be the D (6 bases). This CDR3 contains 14 residues. Between the trimmed V and J ends, which lost 5 bases and 2 bases, there was a span of 13 bases. Germline V gene sequence: CDR1 SGHVT, CDR2 SQSDAQ. The CDR3 here is CASSAPGTPYEQYV. The CDR3 DNA reads TGTGCCAGCAGCGCCCCCGGGACTCCCTACGAGCAGTACGTC.

The V gene is TRBV5-5, the J gene TRBJ2-1; no definite D call. The germline V and J ends were trimmed by 5 bases and 0 bases, with 12 bases remaining between them. This CDR3 has 15 residues. Germline V CDR1 and CDR2: SGHKS, YYEKEE (reference sequence). CDR3 bases: TGTGCCAGCAGAGCTGACCCGAGCTCCTACAATGAGCAGTTCTTC. Translated, it gives CASRADPSSYNEQFF.

V gene TRBV5-6 combines with J gene TRBJ2-5; possibly TRBD1 or TRBD2 for D (5 bases each). The V and J ends lost 4 bases and 7 bases respectively, with 14 bases between them. Per germline, CDR1 SGHDT and CDR2 YYEEEE. CDR3 length equals 13 residues. CDR3 protein: CASSVQGDGTQYF. The CDR3, as DNA: TGTGCCAGCAGCGTGCAAGGGGACGGGACCCAGTACTTC.

This clonotype was recorded at least ten times. The rearrangement links TRBV6-1 to TRBJ1-5; D is undetermined. The CDR3 has 15 residues. CDR1 is MNHNS and CDR2 is SASEGT in the germline V gene. With 6 bases removed from V and 5 bases from J, the gap between germline ends came to 17 bases. As DNA, the CDR3 is TGTGCCAGCAGCCCCTTCTTCCGGACCGATCAGCCCCAGCATTTT. This encodes CASSPFFRTDQPQHF.

The table lists this clonotype with a few counts. The chain carries TRBV28 and TRBJ2-3; perhaps TRBD2 as D (5 bases). This CDR3 has 15 amino acids. Trimming removed 6 bases from V and 1 base from J, with 14 bases in between. CDR1 and CDR2 (germline): MDHEN, SYDVKM. The CDR3 region is CASSPPGRGTDTQYF. In DNA form, the CDR3 reads TGTGCCAGCAGCCCTCCCGGGCGGGGCACAGATACGCAGTATTTT. Looking up the rest from reference TRBV28 and TRBJ2-3 gives the full variable domain: DVKVTQSSRYLVKRTGEKVFLECVQDMDHENMFWYRQDPGLGLRLIYFSYDVKMKEKGDIPEGYSVSREKKERFSLILESASTNQTSMYLCASSPPGRGTDTQYFGPGTRLTVL.

This clonotype was observed at least ten times. The rearrangement joins TRBV7-2 to TRBJ2-5; D is undetermined. The germline V and J ends were trimmed by 6 bases and 5 bases, with 19 bases remaining between them. The CDR3 totals 15 residues. Germline V lookup: CDR1 SGHTA, CDR2 FQGNSA. CDR3 protein: CASSLSRLTRETQYF. For the CDR3, the DNA is TGTGCCAGCAGTCTATCCAGGCTAACCAGGGAGACCCAGTACTTC.

The sample holds a few counts of this clonotype. V gene TRBV9 combines with J gene TRBJ2-7, with 8 bases fitting TRBD1. The germline V gene encodes CDR1 SGDLS and CDR2 YYNGEE. The CDR3 loop spans 15 amino acids. The trim removed 3 bases at V and 2 bases at J, leaving 7 bases unmatched. In DNA form, the CDR3 reads TGTGCCAGCAGCGCTGCCGACAGGGGAGCCTACGAGCAGTACTTC. It codes for CASSAADRGAYEQYF.

This clonotype occurred many times. V and J are TRBV7-2 and TRBJ2-3; maybe TRBD1 (6 bases). Germline V gene data show CDR1 as SGHTA and CDR2 as FQGNSA. Trimming took off 3 bases at V and 1 base at J, with 8 bases between the two ends. The CDR3 has 14 amino acids. This CDR3 reads CASSFEGGTDTQYF. The CDR3, as DNA: TGTGCCAGCAGCTTCGAGGGGGGCACAGATACGCAGTATTTT. The complete variable domain, with remaining parts taken from reference TRBV7-2 and TRBJ2-3, reads GAGVSQSPSNKVTEKGKDVELRCDPISGHTALYWYRQSLGQGLEFLIYFQGNSAPDKSGLPSDRFSAERTGGSVSTLTIQRTQQEDSAVYLCASSFEGGTDTQYFGPGTRLTVL.

Comments on this clonotype: This sequence may be a read error, since a much larger clone differs from it by one base. The genes are TRBV28 and TRBJ2-6; 8 positions agree with TRBD1. CDR3 length: 15 residues. The V gene end was trimmed by 5 bases and the J gene end by 2 bases; junction bases not matched to a gene: 2. Germline CDR1 and CDR2: MDHEN and SYDVKM. The CDR3 DNA reads TGTGCCAGCAGTCAGACAGGGGCTGGGGCCAACGTCCTGACTTTC. Translated: CASSQTGAGANVLTF.

The J gene is TRBJ2-7, the V gene TRBV5-1; 11 bases are shared with TRBD2. The CDR3 totals 16 residues. CDR1 SGHRS and CDR2 YFSETQ come from the germline V gene. Losses at the gene ends were 3 bases for V and 2 bases for J; bases not matched to a gene: 7. Here the CDR3 reads CASSSTGLAGTYEQYF. The CDR3 DNA sequence: TGCGCCAGCAGCTCCACAGGACTAGCGGGTACCTACGAGCAGTACTTC. Full variable domain (missing parts from reference TRBV5-1 and TRBJ2-7): KAGVTQTPRYLIKTRGQQVTLSCSPISGHRSVSWYQQTPGQGLQFLFEYFSETQRNKGNFPGRFSGRQFSNSRSEMNVSTLELGDSALYLCASSSTGLAGTYEQYFGPGTRLTVT.

This chain joins TRBV6-2 or TRBV6-3 and TRBJ2-7, with 7 nucleotides matching TRBD2. CDR1 is MNHEY and CDR2 is SVGEGT in the germline V gene. The V segment lost 2 bases and the J segment 1 base; nucleotides outside the gene matches: 8. The length of the CDR3 is 16 residues. The CDR3 DNA reads as TGTGCCAGCAGTTACGTCGGCGGGGGTTTTTCCTACGAGCAGTACTTC. Its protein product is CASSYVGGGFSYEQYF.

This chain connects TRBV15 to TRBJ1-3; TRBD1 might be the D (5 bases). Germline lookup yields CDR1 LNHNV and CDR2 YYDKDF (reference sequence). Trimming removed 1 base at V and 3 bases at J, with 19 bases between. CDR3 length: 18 residues. CDR3 nucleotides: TGTGCCACCAGCAGAGGCGAGGGGCCAGGAATGGGTGGAAACACCATATATTTT. Its protein is CATSRGEGPGMGGNTIYF.

The chain uses TRBV5-5 and TRBJ2-7; D is undetermined. The V gene's germline CDR1 is SGHKS and CDR2 YYEKEE (reference sequence). Trimming shortened V by 4 bases and J by 2 bases, and 13 bases separated the two germline ends. The CDR3 contains 14 residues. The chain's CDR3 is CASSTLTDTYEQYF. For the CDR3, the DNA is TGTGCCAGCAGCACCCTGACGGATACCTACGAGCAGTACTTC.

This clonotype was counted at least ten times. CDR3 protein: CATSRKHRVSNQPQHF. DNA of the CDR3: TGTGCCACCAGCAGGAAGCACAGGGTGAGCAATCAGCCCCAGCATTTT. V is TRBV15 and J is TRBJ1-5; maybe TRBD1 (6 bases). CDR1 and CDR2 from the germline V gene are LNHNV and YYDKDF (reference sequence). The CDR3 runs to 16 residues. Trimming took 3 bases from V and 1 from J, leaving 13 bases between them.

The table lists this clonotype with many counts. This chain connects TRBV4-2 to TRBJ1-3, with a weak D call TRBD1 (5 bases). The ends were cut back, 0 bases at V and 1 base at J, with 10 bases in the middle. The V gene's germline CDR1 is LGHNA and CDR2 YNFKEQ. The CDR3 extends over 16 amino acids. The CDR3 coding sequence is TGTGCCAGCAGCCAAGAAATGTCAGGGTCTGGAAACACCATATATTTT. Its protein is CASSQEMSGSGNTIYF.

The chain combines TRBV20-1 with TRBJ2-5; unclear D gene. Trimming took 3 bases from V and 4 from J, leaving 6 bases between them. This CDR3 has 11 residues. Per the germline V gene, CDR1 is DFQATT and CDR2 is SNEGSKA (reference sequence). DNA of the CDR3: TGCAGTGCTAGCAATGCAGAGACCCAGTACTTC. Protein product: CSASNAETQYF.

In its sample, this clonotype was seen a few times. The chain recombines TRBV6-6 with TRBJ2-7; 10 bases map to TRBD2. With 2 bases clipped from V and 1 base from J, the junction kept 5 bases outside the gene matches. CDR1 is MNHNY, CDR2 SVGAGI, per germline (reference sequence). The CDR3 consists of 16 residues. CDR3 loop: CASSYLAGDVSYEQYF. As DNA, the CDR3 is TGTGCCAGCAGTTACCTAGCGGGAGATGTTTCCTACGAGCAGTACTTC.

The DNA for the CDR3 is TGCAGTGCTAGTGAGAACAGGGGCACTGAAGCTTTCTTT. Translation: CSASENRGTEAFF. The chain carries TRBV20-1 and TRBJ1-1; the match to TRBD1 covers 7 bases. Germline values: CDR1 DFQATT, CDR2 SNEGSKA (reference sequence). The CDR3 contains 13 residues. The trim removed 3 bases at V and 4 bases at J, leaving 5 bases unmatched.